What follows are 26 T cell receptor beta chains derived from one specimen sequenced in a study of type 1 regulatory T cells. TCRdb recomputed calls from the reads with MiXCR, one row per CDR3 protein. Found here are fewer than 75,000 distinct CDR3 sequences, just under 50% of them singletons; the top ten hold around 2.1%. No antigen has been assigned to these receptors. The sequencing sample was made of cultured non-Tr1 T cells, either the whole culture or a sorted T cell fraction (not recorded which). These receptor sequences come from a human donor in good health.

This clonotype came up many times. The chain is built from TRBV2 and TRBJ2-1; the D gene is possibly TRBD1 (6 bases). The CDR3 contains 12 residues. In germline, CDR1 is SNHLY, CDR2 FYNNEI. V was cut by 6 bases and J by 9 bases, with 12 bases left in between. CDR3 DNA sequence: TGTGCCAGCAGGGGGGACACCGCTGAGCAGTTCTTC. Residues: CASRGDTAEQFF.

This chain links TRBV2 with TRBJ1-5; unclear D gene. The CDR3 length is 14 residues. The V end was cut by 0 bases, the J end by 7 bases, with 10 bases between. Looked up from germline, CDR1 is SNHLY and CDR2 is FYNNEI. The CDR3 region is CASSEALQRQPQHF. In DNA, the CDR3 is TGTGCCAGCAGTGAAGCGCTTCAGCGGCAGCCCCAGCATTTT.

The chain is built from TRBV4-1 and TRBJ2-2, with unresolved D. Trimming removed 0 bases from V and 0 bases from J, with 8 bases in between. This CDR3 is 16 amino acids long. CDR1 and CDR2 (germline): MGHRA, YSYEKL. CDR3 sequence (DNA): TGCGCCAGCAGCCAAGAGCGGTACGCGAACACCGGGGAGCTGTTTTTT. This encodes CASSQERYANTGELFF.

CDR3 sequence reads: CASSLAAAEQYF. The CDR3 DNA reads as TGTGCCAGCAGTTTGGCAGCTGCCGAGCAGTACTTC. The chain uses TRBV28 and TRBJ2-7, with unresolved D. The CDR3 extends over 12 amino acids. The V gene lost 3 bases and the J gene lost 6 bases, with 9 bases spanning the gap. Germline-derived CDR1 and CDR2 are MDHEN and SYDVKM.

The chain links TRBV30 to TRBJ1-1, with D unclear. This CDR3 comprises 14 residues. Looked up from germline, CDR1 is GTSNPN and CDR2 is SVGIG (reference sequence). V lost 0 bases and J 4 bases, leaving 12 bases between the germline ends. In nucleotides, the CDR3 is TGTGCCTGGAGTGTAATGGGGAGAACCACTGAAGCTTTCTTT. It specifies CAWSVMGRTTEAFF.

The V and J genes are TRBV18 and TRBJ2-3; D gene uncertain. The CDR3 sequence is 11 residues long. In germline, CDR1 is KGHSH, CDR2 LQKENI. V was pared by 4 bases and J by 2 bases, with 1 base between. The CDR3 loop reads CASSHTDTQYF. CDR3 sequence (DNA): TGTGCCAGCTCACACACAGATACGCAGTATTTT.

V gene TRBV5-1 combines with J gene TRBJ2-7, with D perhaps being TRBD1 or TRBD2 (5 bases each). This CDR3 spans 14 amino acids. V was trimmed by 2 bases and J by 6 bases, leaving 15 bases between them. Germline V gives CDR1 SGHRS, CDR2 YFSETQ. CDR3: CASSFFGRESEQYF. In DNA form, the CDR3 reads TGCGCCAGCAGCTTCTTTGGCAGGGAGAGCGAGCAGTACTTC. Full variable domain (rest looked up from reference TRBV5-1 and TRBJ2-7): KAGVTQTPRYLIKTRGQQVTLSCSPISGHRSVSWYQQTPGQGLQFLFEYFSETQRNKGNFPGRFSGRQFSNSRSEMNVSTLELGDSALYLCASSFFGRESEQYFGPGTRLTVT.

The chain employs TRBV20-1 and TRBJ2-3, with 7 positions matching TRBD2. Losses at the gene ends were 1 base for V and 0 bases for J; bases not matched to a gene: 7. Germline V gene data show CDR1 as DFQATT and CDR2 as SNEGSKA (reference sequence). The CDR3 length is 16 residues. This chain's CDR3 is CSARVSGATSTDTQYF. CDR3 in DNA: TGCAGTGCTAGAGTAAGCGGGGCAACTAGCACAGATACGCAGTATTTT.

The V and J genes are TRBV6-2 or TRBV6-3 and TRBJ1-2, with D perhaps TRBD1 (5 bases). The CDR3 runs to 13 residues. From germline, CDR1 is MNHEY and CDR2 SVGEGT. With 3 bases removed from V and 4 bases from J, the gap between germline ends came to 9 bases. The DNA of the CDR3 is TGTGCCAGCAGTTATGACAGAACCTATGGCTACACCTTC. Protein: CASSYDRTYGYTF.

This clonotype has a handful of counts. The chain joins TRBV12-3 or TRBV12-4 to TRBJ2-7, with a tentative D call TRBD2 (6 bases). Deletions cut 4 bases from V and 1 base from J, with 17 bases between. CDR3 length equals 16 residues. The CDR3 loop is CASSWWRAGWSYEQYF. The CDR3 DNA sequence: TGTGCCAGCAGTTGGTGGAGGGCGGGCTGGTCCTACGAGCAGTACTTC.

This clonotype was counted between two and nine times. The chain couples TRBV6-5 to TRBJ2-5; either TRBD1 or TRBD2 may supply D (5 bases each). Germline V gene lookup returns CDR1 MNHEY and CDR2 SVGAGI. Trimming stripped 0 bases from V and 2 bases from J, with 10 bases between. CDR3 length: 15 amino acids. As DNA, the CDR3 is TGTGCCAGCAGTTACTCTTGGGACCGGCAAGAGACCCAGTACTTC. It is translated as CASSYSWDRQETQYF.

This clonotype was counted once. The genes are TRBV5-1 and TRBJ2-3, with 8 bases identical to TRBD2. The CDR3 spans 15 residues. Germline V gives CDR1 SGHRS, CDR2 YFSETQ. V lost 4 bases to trimming and J lost 3 bases; unmatched junction nucleotides: 7. This CDR3 reads CASSPGGEKTDTQYF. CDR3 nucleotides: TGCGCCAGCAGCCCGGGGGGGGAGAAGACAGATACGCAGTATTTT.

This clonotype was detected only a few times. The chain carries TRBV27 and TRBJ1-6; D is perhaps TRBD1 (6 bases). The germline gives CDR1 MNHEY, CDR2 SMNVEV (reference sequence). The germline V and J ends were trimmed by 5 bases and 0 bases, with 11 bases remaining between them. The CDR3 length is 16 residues. CDR3 sequence reads: CASSKTGSSYNSPLHF. The CDR3 region has the DNA TGTGCCAGCAGTAAAACAGGGAGCTCCTATAATTCACCCCTCCACTTT.

This sequence joins TRBV6-1 and TRBJ2-1, with D maybe TRBD1 (5 bases). The CDR3 runs to 14 residues. Trimming stripped 6 bases from V and 6 bases from J, with 15 bases between. Germline lookup yields CDR1 MNHNS and CDR2 SASEGT. For the CDR3, the DNA is TGTGCCAGCAGGGCAGGGCTGATCGGCAATGAGCAGTTCTTC. Its protein product is CASRAGLIGNEQFF.

The V call is TRBV5-6, the J call TRBJ2-7, with TRBD1 matching 8 bases. V dropped 5 bases and J dropped 3; count of bases not matched to a gene: 7. The CDR3 covers 14 residues. In germline, CDR1 is SGHDT, CDR2 YYEEEE. As DNA, the CDR3 is TGTGCCAGCAGACGGACAGGGAAGGGCTACGAGCAGTACTTC. It translates to CASRRTGKGYEQYF.

This sequence joins TRBV19 and TRBJ2-7; the D gene is possibly TRBD1 (6 bases). The germline V gene has CDR1 LNHDA and CDR2 SQIVND (reference sequence). Trimming removed 5 bases from V and 3 bases from J, with 14 bases in between. The CDR3 covers 14 residues. Written as DNA, the CDR3 is TGTGCCAGTAGTTTCCGGGACAAGGGCTACGAGCAGTACTTC. This sequence encodes CASSFRDKGYEQYF.

This clonotype occurred a few times. V usage is TRBV11-3 and J usage is TRBJ2-5, with D perhaps being TRBD1 or TRBD2 (5 bases each). V was cut by 5 bases and J by 0 bases, with 13 bases left in between. This CDR3 region has 15 residues. From germline, CDR1 is SGHNT and CDR2 YENEEA. CDR3 bases: TGTGCCAGCAGCCTAGGGGACGCGGACCAAGAGACCCAGTACTTC. It encodes CASSLGDADQETQYF. The complete variable domain, with remaining parts taken from reference TRBV11-3 and TRBJ2-5, reads EAGVVQSPRYKIIEKKQPVAFWCNPISGHNTLYWYLQNLGQGPELLIRYENEEAVDDSQLPKDRFSAERLKGVDSTLKIQPAELGDSAVYLCASSLGDADQETQYFGPGTRLLVL.

The chain combines TRBV20-1 with TRBJ2-5, with D hard to call. V shed 0 bases and J shed 5 bases, with 13 bases lying between them. The CDR3 covers 14 residues. CDR1 DFQATT and CDR2 SNEGSKA come from the germline V gene (reference sequence). The CDR3 DNA reads TGCAGTGCTAGAGATTCCCGCTCGGATGAGACCCAGTACTTC. Protein: CSARDSRSDETQYF.

Here the CDR3 DNA reads TGCGCCAGCAGCTGGGACTCGGTCAGGTACAATGAGCAGTTCTTC. Amino acid sequence: CASSWDSVRYNEQFF. The genes are TRBV5-1 and TRBJ2-1, with a possible D match to TRBD2 (6 bases). Germline V CDR1 and CDR2: SGHRS, YFSETQ. Trimming removed 3 bases from V and 4 bases from J, with 14 bases in between. The CDR3 sequence is 15 residues long.

This clonotype was recorded only once. The chain recombines TRBV30 with TRBJ2-3; D is undetermined. V lost 0 bases and J lost 6, with 7 bases in between. The CDR3 covers 12 residues. Looked up from germline, CDR1 is GTSNPN and CDR2 is SVGIG (reference sequence). In nucleotides, the CDR3 is TGTGCCTGGAGTGTACGGGTCGATACGCAGTATTTT. Translation gives CAWSVRVDTQYF.

This clonotype appeared once. The V call is TRBV7-2, the J call TRBJ1-2; 10 bases agree with TRBD1. The CDR3 loop spans 14 amino acids. Per the germline V gene, CDR1 is SGHTA and CDR2 is FQGNSA. J gave up 4 bases and V 5 bases, and 4 bases lay outside the gene matches. CDR3 sequence: CASSPDRGPYGYTF. The CDR3 DNA is TGTGCCAGCAGCCCAGACAGGGGGCCCTATGGCTACACCTTC.

The chain is built from TRBV6-2 or TRBV6-3 and TRBJ1-2, with D perhaps matching TRBD1 (6 bases). Germline CDR1 is MNHEY and CDR2 is SVGEGT. Trimming took off 4 bases at V and 7 bases at J, with 10 bases between the two ends. The CDR3 loop spans 12 amino acids. CDR3 nucleotide sequence: TGTGCCAGCAGTTTTACAGGGACTGGCTACACCTTC. This gives the protein CASSFTGTGYTF.

This clonotype came up once. The junction shows a germline mismatch at one end, possibly a read error. V usage is TRBV7-9 and J usage is TRBJ1-2; D is uncertain. CDR3 length equals 16 residues. Germline V gene data show CDR1 as SEHNR and CDR2 as FQNEAQ (reference sequence). The CDR3 region is CTSSRGWSSGTDGYTF. Written as DNA, the CDR3 is TGTACCAGCAGCCGGGGTTGGTCTTCGGGAACGGATGGCTACACCTTC.

In its sample, this clonotype was seen many times. V gene TRBV4-1 combines with J gene TRBJ1-2; D possibly corresponds to TRBD1 (5 bases). Germline CDR1 is MGHRA and CDR2 is YSYEKL. The CDR3 totals 16 residues. V was cut by 1 base and J by 4 bases, with 16 bases left in between. The CDR3 here is CASSQGGLSRAYGYTF. CDR3 DNA sequence: TGCGCCAGCAGCCAAGGGGGCCTTTCTCGGGCCTATGGCTACACCTTC.

The V call is TRBV20-1, the J call TRBJ1-1; D is ambiguous. V lost 6 bases to trimming and J lost 0 bases, with 8 bases between them. Germline CDR1 is DFQATT and CDR2 is SNEGSKA (reference sequence). The CDR3 contains 12 residues. CDR3 sequence reads: CSALRLNTEAFF. The CDR3 DNA is TGCAGTGCCCTTAGATTGAACACTGAAGCTTTCTTT.

This rearrangement joins TRBV27 to TRBJ2-2, with D tentatively TRBD2 (5 bases). The CDR3 totals 15 residues. Trimming stripped 8 bases from V and 2 bases from J, with 15 bases between. Germline V CDR1 and CDR2: MNHEY, SMNVEV (reference sequence). The CDR3 DNA reads as TGTGCCAGCTCGGTGTGGAGCGGTAACACCGGGGAGCTGTTTTTT. Its protein is CASSVWSGNTGELFF.